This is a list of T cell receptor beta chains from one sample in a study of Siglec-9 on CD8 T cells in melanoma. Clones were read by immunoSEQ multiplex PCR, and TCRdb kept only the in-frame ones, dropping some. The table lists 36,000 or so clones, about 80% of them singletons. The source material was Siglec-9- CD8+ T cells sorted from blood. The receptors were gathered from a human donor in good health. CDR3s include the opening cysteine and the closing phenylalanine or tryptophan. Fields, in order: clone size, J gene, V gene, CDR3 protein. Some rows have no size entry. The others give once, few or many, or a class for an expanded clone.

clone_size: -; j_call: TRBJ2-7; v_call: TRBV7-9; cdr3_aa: CASSFGQDGILSYEQYF
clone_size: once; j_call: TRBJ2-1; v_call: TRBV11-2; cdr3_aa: CASSFYPSSYNEQFF
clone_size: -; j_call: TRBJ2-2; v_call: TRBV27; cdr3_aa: CASRPQGASGELFF
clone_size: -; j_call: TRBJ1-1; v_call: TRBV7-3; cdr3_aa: CASSLNAGPNTEAFF
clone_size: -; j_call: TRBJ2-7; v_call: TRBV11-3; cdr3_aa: CASSFLAGGSYEQYF
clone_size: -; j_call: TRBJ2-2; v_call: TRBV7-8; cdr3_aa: CASSSEPGLAGGPNGGELFF
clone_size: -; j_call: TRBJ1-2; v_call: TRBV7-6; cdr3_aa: CASSRDGYYGYTF
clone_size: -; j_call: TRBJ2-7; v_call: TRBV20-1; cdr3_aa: CSARNLYEQYF
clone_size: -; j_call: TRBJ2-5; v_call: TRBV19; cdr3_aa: CASTEEGGPLETQYF
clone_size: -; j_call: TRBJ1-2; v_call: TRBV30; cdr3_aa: CAWSVLDRFGGYTF
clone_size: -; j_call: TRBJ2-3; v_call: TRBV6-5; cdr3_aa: CASSYGGADTQYF
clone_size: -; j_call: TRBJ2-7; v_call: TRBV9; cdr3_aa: CASSVGPTTYEQYF
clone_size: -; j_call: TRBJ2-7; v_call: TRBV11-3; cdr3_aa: CASSPGTYEQYF
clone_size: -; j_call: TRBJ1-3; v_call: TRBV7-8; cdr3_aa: CASSSELGATGNTIYF